The 8 T cell receptor beta chains below all came from one sample that was sequenced in a study of technical replicates of blood from a few donors. Profiled with immunoSEQ multiplex PCR; TCRdb holds only in-frame clones, not every one. The sample shows 65,000 to 85,000 clones, around 90% of them seen only once. Sequences were obtained from T cells isolated from PBMCs. The receptors shown here come from a human donor in good health.

The chain couples TRBV2 to TRBJ2-6; D possibly corresponds to TRBD2 (5 bases). The germline V gene has CDR1 SNHLY and CDR2 FYNNEI. V lost 6 bases to trimming and J lost 0 bases, with 18 bases between them. The CDR3 is 18 residues long. Here the CDR3 reads CASSPAGGISSGANVLTF. The CDR3 DNA sequence: TGTGCCAGCAGCCCCGCCGGAGGTATAAGCTCTGGGGCCAACGTCCTGACTTTC.

The CDR3 spells CASSEALGGGQGEAFF. As DNA, the CDR3 is TGTGCCAGCAGTGAAGCGCTTGGGGGCGGACAGGGTGAAGCTTTCTTT. V gene TRBV2 combines with J gene TRBJ1-1, with 8 positions matching TRBD1. In germline, CDR1 is SNHLY, CDR2 FYNNEI. V lost 0 bases to trimming and J lost 7 bases; unmatched junction nucleotides: 10. The CDR3 spans 16 residues.

The chain couples TRBV7-8 to TRBJ2-7; tentative D call: TRBD2 (6 bases). V was clipped by 2 bases and J by 2 bases, with 16 bases between them. This CDR3 is 16 amino acids long. CDR1 is SGHVS, CDR2 FQNEAQ, per germline. The CDR3 loop reads CASSLWREPLAYEQYF. CDR3 coding DNA: TGTGCCAGCAGCTTATGGCGGGAACCTCTAGCCTACGAGCAGTACTTC.

This rearrangement joins TRBV6-4 to TRBJ1-2, with D possibly being TRBD1 (5 bases). CDR1 is MRHNA, CDR2 SNTAGT, per germline. V lost 3 bases and J lost 2, with 10 bases in between. The CDR3 consists of 14 residues. The CDR3 bases are TGTGCCAGCAGTGAAGGGCAGGGCAACTATGGCTACACCTTC. Its translation is CASSEGQGNYGYTF.

The chain is built from TRBV2 and TRBJ2-2; D may be TRBD1 (6 bases). The germline V gene has CDR1 SNHLY and CDR2 FYNNEI. V was clipped by 5 bases and J by 5 bases, with 15 bases between them. CDR3 length equals 15 residues. As DNA, the CDR3 is TGTGCCAGCAGTTCCAAAGGGGGAGCTACCGGGGAGCTGTTTTTT. Residues: CASSSKGGATGELFF.

This chain connects TRBV9 to TRBJ1-5; the D is unclear. Looked up from germline, CDR1 is SGDLS and CDR2 is YYNGEE. The CDR3 totals 15 residues. Trimming cost V 0 bases and J 0 bases, with 7 bases left between them. Here the CDR3 reads CASSVDSYSNQPQHF. The DNA for the CDR3 is TGTGCCAGCAGCGTAGACAGCTATAGCAATCAGCCCCAGCATTTT.

This chain uses TRBV10-3 with TRBJ1-1, with D uncertain. V lost 3 bases and J 3 bases, leaving 11 bases between the germline ends. Germline-derived CDR1 and CDR2 are ENHRY and SYGVKD. The CDR3 runs 14 residues. The CDR3 is CAISEREPYTEAFF. DNA of the CDR3: TGTGCCATCAGTGAAAGGGAGCCGTACACTGAAGCTTTCTTT.

The chain is built from TRBV28 and TRBJ1-1; D is undetermined. Trimming took 10 bases from V and 5 from J, leaving 11 bases between them. Germline CDR1 MDHEN, CDR2 SYDVKM. The CDR3 is made up of 11 amino acids. The CDR3 loop reads CATSGETEAFF. As DNA, the CDR3 is TGTGCCACGTCCGGGGAGACTGAAGCTTTCTTT. Combining the CDR3 with reference TRBV28 and TRBJ1-1 gives the whole variable domain DVKVTQSSRYLVKRTGEKVFLECVQDMDHENMFWYRQDPGLGLRLIYFSYDVKMKEKGDIPEGYSVSREKKERFSLILESASTNQTSMYLCATSGETEAFFGQGTRLTVV.